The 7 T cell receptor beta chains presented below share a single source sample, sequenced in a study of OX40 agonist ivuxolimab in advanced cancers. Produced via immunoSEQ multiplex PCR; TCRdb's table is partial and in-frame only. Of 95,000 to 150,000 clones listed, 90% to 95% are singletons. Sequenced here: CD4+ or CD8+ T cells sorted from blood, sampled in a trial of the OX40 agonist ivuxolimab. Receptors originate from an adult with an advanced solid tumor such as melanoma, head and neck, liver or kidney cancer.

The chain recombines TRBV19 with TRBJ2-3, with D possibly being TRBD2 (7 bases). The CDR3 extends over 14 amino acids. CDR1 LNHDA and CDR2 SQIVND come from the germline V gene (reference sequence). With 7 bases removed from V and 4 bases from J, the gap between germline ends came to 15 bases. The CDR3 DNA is TGTGCCAGTAACCTTAAGGGGGGGGCAGATACGCAGTATTTT. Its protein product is CASNLKGGADTQYF.

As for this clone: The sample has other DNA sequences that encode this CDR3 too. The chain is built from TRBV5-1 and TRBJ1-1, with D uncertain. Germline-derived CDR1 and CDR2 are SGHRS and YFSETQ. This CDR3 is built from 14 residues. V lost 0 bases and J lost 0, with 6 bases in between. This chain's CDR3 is CASSLGDLNTEAFF. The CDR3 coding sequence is TGCGCCAGCAGCTTGGGAGATTTGAACACTGAAGCTTTCTTT.

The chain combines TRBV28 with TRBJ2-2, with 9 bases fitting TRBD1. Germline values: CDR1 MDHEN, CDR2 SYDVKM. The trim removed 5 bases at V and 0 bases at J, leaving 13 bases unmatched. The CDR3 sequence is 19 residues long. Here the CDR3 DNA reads TGTGCCAGCAGTCTCGGGACAGGGCGGGTAGCGGCGAACACCGGGGAGCTGTTTTTT. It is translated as CASSLGTGRVAANTGELFF.

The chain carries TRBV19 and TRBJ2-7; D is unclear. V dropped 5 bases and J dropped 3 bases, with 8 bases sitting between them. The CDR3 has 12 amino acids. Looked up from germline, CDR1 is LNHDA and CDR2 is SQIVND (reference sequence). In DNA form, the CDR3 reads TGTGCCAGTAGTCGGGCCGGCTACGAGCAGTACTTC. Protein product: CASSRAGYEQYF.

This chain's CDR3 is CASSYNGGSTEAFF. In nucleotides, the CDR3 is TGTGCCAGCAGCTACAACGGGGGCTCCACTGAAGCTTTCTTT. This chain joins TRBV11-2 and TRBJ1-1; perhaps TRBD1 as D (6 bases). The germline V gene has CDR1 SGHAT and CDR2 FQNNGV. Trimming removed 4 bases at V and 4 bases at J, with 13 bases between. This CDR3 is built from 14 residues.

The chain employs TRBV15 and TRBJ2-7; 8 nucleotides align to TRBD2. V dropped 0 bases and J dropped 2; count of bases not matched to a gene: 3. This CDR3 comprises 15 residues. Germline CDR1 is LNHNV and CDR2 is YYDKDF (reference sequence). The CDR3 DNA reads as TGTGCCACCAGCAGAGATCTTAGCGGGGCCTACGAGCAGTACTTC. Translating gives CATSRDLSGAYEQYF. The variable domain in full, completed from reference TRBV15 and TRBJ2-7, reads DAMVIQNPRYQVTQFGKPVTLSCSQTLNHNVMYWYQQKSSQAPKLLFHYYDKDFNNEADTPDNFQSRRPNTSFCFLDIRSPGLGDTAMYLCATSRDLSGAYEQYFGPGTRLTVT.

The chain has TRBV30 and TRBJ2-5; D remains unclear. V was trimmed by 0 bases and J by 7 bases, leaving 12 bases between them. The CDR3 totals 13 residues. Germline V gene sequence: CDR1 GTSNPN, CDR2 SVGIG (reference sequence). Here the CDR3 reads CAWSVKRDGTQYF. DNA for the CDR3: TGTGCCTGGAGTGTAAAAAGGGATGGGACCCAGTACTTC.